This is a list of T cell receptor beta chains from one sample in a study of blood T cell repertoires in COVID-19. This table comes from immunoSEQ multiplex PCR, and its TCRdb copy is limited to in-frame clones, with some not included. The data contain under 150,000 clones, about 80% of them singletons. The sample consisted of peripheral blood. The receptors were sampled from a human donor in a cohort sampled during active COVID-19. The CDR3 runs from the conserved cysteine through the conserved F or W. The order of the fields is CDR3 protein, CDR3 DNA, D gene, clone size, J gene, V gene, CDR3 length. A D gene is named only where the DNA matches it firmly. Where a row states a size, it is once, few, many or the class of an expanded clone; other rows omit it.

CASSELSGGTYNEQFF,TGTGCCAGCAGTGAATTGAGCGGGGGTACCTACAATGAGCAGTTCTTC,TRBD2,NA,TRBJ2-1,TRBV2,16
CASSGVREETQYF,TGTGCCAGCAGCGGCGTCCGGGAAGAGACCCAGTACTTC,NA,NA,TRBJ2-5,TRBV3-1/TRBV3-2,13
CASSYFGGTNTEAFF,TGTGCCAGCAGTTACTTTGGGGGGACGAACACTGAAGCTTTCTTT,NA,NA,TRBJ1-1,TRBV6-2/TRBV6-3,15
CASSPRLAGGADTQYF,TGTGCCAGCAGCCCTAGACTAGCGGGGGGGGCAGATACGCAGTATTTT,TRBD2,NA,TRBJ2-3,TRBV6-2/TRBV6-3,16
CASSATGQGQETQYF,TGTGCCAGCAGTGCGACGGGACAGGGGCAAGAGACCCAGTACTTC,TRBD1,once,TRBJ2-5,TRBV2,15
CASSYRGPSSYEQYF,TGTGCCAGCAGTTACAGGGGGCCTAGCTCCTACGAGCAGTACTTC,TRBD1,NA,TRBJ2-7,TRBV28,15
CASSPSRVFSGELFF,TGTGCCAGCAGCCCCTCTCGTGTGTTTTCCGGGGAGCTGTTTTTT,NA,once,TRBJ2-2,TRBV7-9,15
CASRWGSGGAPSTDTQYF,TGTGCCAGCAGGTGGGGTAGCGGGGGGGCCCCGAGCACAGATACGCAGTATTTT,TRBD2,NA,TRBJ2-3,TRBV28,18
CASSFRQGYEQYF,TGTGCCAGCAGCTTCAGACAGGGCTACGAGCAGTACTTC,TRBD1,NA,TRBJ2-7,TRBV7-2,13
CASSLGTSGATGELFF,TGTGCCAGCAGCCTCGGGACTAGCGGTGCCACCGGGGAGCTGTTTTTT,TRBD2,NA,TRBJ2-2,TRBV7-8,16
CASSLPWTSLNEQFF,TGCGCCAGCAGCTTGCCATGGACTAGCCTCAATGAGCAGTTCTTC,TRBD2,NA,TRBJ2-1,TRBV5-1,15
CASSLDGGGGTEAFF,TGCGCCAGCAGCTTGGATGGGGGAGGGGGCACTGAAGCTTTCTTT,NA,few,TRBJ1-1,TRBV5-1,15
CASSPFSGASTDTQYF,TGTGCCAGCAGCCCATTTAGCGGAGCAAGCACAGATACGCAGTATTTT,NA,NA,TRBJ2-3,TRBV5-5,16
CASSSPGDTDTQYF,TGTGCCAGCAGCTCTCCGGGGGACACAGATACGCAGTATTTT,NA,once,TRBJ2-3,TRBV7-6,14
CASSLGSRANYGYTF,TGTGCCAGTAGCCTCGGGTCTCGAGCTAACTATGGCTACACCTTC,NA,NA,TRBJ1-2,TRBV19,15
CASTLTTGPNEQYF,TGTGCCAGCACCTTAACTACAGGGCCCAACGAGCAGTACTTC,NA,large,TRBJ2-7,TRBV6-5,14
CASGRQGNSYNEQFF,TGTGCCAGCGGTAGACAGGGCAATTCCTACAATGAGCAGTTCTTC,TRBD1,NA,TRBJ2-1,TRBV11-2,15
CASSRETGGGETQYF,TGTGCCAGCAGCCGAGAAACAGGGGGTGGAGAGACCCAGTACTTC,TRBD1,NA,TRBJ2-5,TRBV4-2,15
CATSGNTGYTEAFF,TGTGCCACCAGCGGAAACACAGGGTACACTGAAGCTTTCTTT,NA,NA,TRBJ1-1,TRBV15,14
CASSPSGGGQPQHF,TGTGCCAGCAGCCCCTCAGGGGGCGGGCAGCCCCAGCATTTT,TRBD1,NA,TRBJ1-5,TRBV6-2/TRBV6-3,14
CASSDGVTQYF,TGTGCCAGCAGTGACGGGGTAACCCAGTACTTC,NA,NA,TRBJ2-5,TRBV2,11
CAISSGSGNTIYF,TGTGCCATCAGTTCAGGGTCTGGAAACACCATATATTTT,NA,NA,TRBJ1-3,TRBV10-3,13
CASSLAGDTGELFF,TGTGCCAGCAGCTTAGCCGGGGACACCGGGGAGCTGTTTTTT,NA,NA,TRBJ2-2,TRBV7-2,14
CASSRQEFWRQGSGAGANVLTF,TGTGCCAGCAGCCGCCAAGAGTTCTGGAGGCAGGGATCAGGGGCTGGGGCCAACGTCCTGACTTTC,NA,NA,TRBJ2-6,TRBV14,22
CASSPVASYGYTF,TGTGCCAGCAGCCCCGTGGCCAGCTATGGCTACACCTTC,NA,NA,TRBJ1-2,TRBV25-1,13
CASSEFGQGDEQYF,TGTGCCAGCAGTGAATTCGGACAGGGGGACGAGCAGTACTTC,TRBD1,NA,TRBJ2-7,TRBV2,14
CASSLYSATNEKLFF,TGTGCCAGCTCACTCTACAGTGCAACTAATGAAAAACTGTTTTTT,NA,NA,TRBJ1-4,TRBV18,15
CASSPGNQPQHF,TGTGCCAGCAGTCCGGGCAATCAGCCCCAGCATTTT,NA,NA,TRBJ1-5,TRBV28,12
CSVLTGAGVEKLFF,TGCAGCGTACTGACAGGTGCGGGAGTTGAAAAACTGTTTTTT,NA,few,TRBJ1-4,TRBV29-1,14
CASSLTRYQPQHF,TGTGCCAGCAGCTTAACCAGATATCAGCCCCAGCATTTT,NA,NA,TRBJ1-5,TRBV11-2,13
CATSRGSNTGEGNQPQHF,TGTGCCACCAGCAGGGGAAGTAATACAGGGGAAGGCAATCAGCCCCAGCATTTT,TRBD1,NA,TRBJ1-5,TRBV15,18
CASTDRRQGGYTF,TGTGCCAGCACCGACCGGAGACAGGGTGGCTACACCTTC,TRBD1,NA,TRBJ1-2,TRBV28,13
CASSVASTVSTDTQYF,TGTGCCAGCAGCGTAGCTTCGACAGTTAGCACAGATACGCAGTATTTT,NA,once,TRBJ2-3,TRBV9,16
CASSQGLGSSYEQYF,TGTGCCAGCAGCCAAGGACTTGGGAGCTCCTACGAGCAGTACTTC,NA,NA,TRBJ2-7,TRBV4-2,15
CSASQLGLSYNEQFF,TGCAGTGCTAGTCAATTGGGGCTCTCCTACAATGAGCAGTTCTTC,NA,NA,TRBJ2-1,TRBV20-1,15
CASSFLGQGGTDTQYF,TGCGCCAGCAGCTTTCTTGGACAGGGTGGCACAGATACGCAGTATTTT,TRBD1,NA,TRBJ2-3,TRBV5-1,16
CASSRSGGTDTQYF,TGTGCCAGCAGCCGTAGCGGGGGCACAGATACGCAGTATTTT,TRBD2,NA,TRBJ2-3,TRBV3-1/TRBV3-2,14
CASSFTGDGSPLHF,TGTGCCAGCAGCTTCACAGGGGATGGTTCACCCCTCCACTTT,TRBD1,NA,TRBJ1-6,TRBV7-9,14
CASSPKGQGGTEAFF,TGTGCCAGCTCACCTAAGGGACAGGGTGGGACTGAAGCTTTCTTT,TRBD1,NA,TRBJ1-1,TRBV18,15
CASSQGTSGTGELFF,TGCGCCAGCAGCCAGGGGACTAGCGGGACCGGGGAGCTGTTTTTT,TRBD2,few,TRBJ2-2,TRBV4-3,15
CASSLFEEGGYGYTF,TGTGCCAGCAGTTTATTTGAGGAAGGAGGCTATGGCTACACCTTC,NA,NA,TRBJ1-2,TRBV28,15
CASSYRTNTEAFF,TGTGCCAGCAGTTACCGCACAAACACTGAAGCTTTCTTT,NA,once,TRBJ1-1,TRBV6-2/TRBV6-3,13
CATSRDRGLYGYTF,TGTGCCACCAGCAGGGACAGGGGGCTTTATGGCTACACCTTC,TRBD1,once,TRBJ1-2,TRBV15,14
CASAFFGRETQYF,TGTGCCAGCGCCTTTTTTGGCCGCGAGACCCAGTACTTC,NA,NA,TRBJ2-5,TRBV12-3/TRBV12-4,13
CASSPGLAGGFNEQFF,TGTGCCAGCAGCCCTGGACTAGCGGGAGGATTTAATGAGCAGTTCTTC,TRBD2,NA,TRBJ2-1,TRBV7-2,16
CASSHDGQGAYGYTF,TGTGCCAGCAGCCATGACGGACAGGGGGCGTATGGCTACACCTTC,TRBD1,NA,TRBJ1-2,TRBV14,15